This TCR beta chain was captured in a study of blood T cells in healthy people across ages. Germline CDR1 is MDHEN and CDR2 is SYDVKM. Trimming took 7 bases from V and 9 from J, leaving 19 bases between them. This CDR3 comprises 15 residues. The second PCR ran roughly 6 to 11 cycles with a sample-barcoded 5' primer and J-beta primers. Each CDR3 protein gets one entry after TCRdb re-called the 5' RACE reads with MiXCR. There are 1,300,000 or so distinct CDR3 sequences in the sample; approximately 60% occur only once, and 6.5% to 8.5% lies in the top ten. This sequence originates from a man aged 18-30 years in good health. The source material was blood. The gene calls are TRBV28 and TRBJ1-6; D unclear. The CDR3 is CASTFGRIGSSPLHF. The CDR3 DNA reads TGTGCCAGCACCTTTGGGAGGATTGGGTCTTCACCCCTCCACTTT.